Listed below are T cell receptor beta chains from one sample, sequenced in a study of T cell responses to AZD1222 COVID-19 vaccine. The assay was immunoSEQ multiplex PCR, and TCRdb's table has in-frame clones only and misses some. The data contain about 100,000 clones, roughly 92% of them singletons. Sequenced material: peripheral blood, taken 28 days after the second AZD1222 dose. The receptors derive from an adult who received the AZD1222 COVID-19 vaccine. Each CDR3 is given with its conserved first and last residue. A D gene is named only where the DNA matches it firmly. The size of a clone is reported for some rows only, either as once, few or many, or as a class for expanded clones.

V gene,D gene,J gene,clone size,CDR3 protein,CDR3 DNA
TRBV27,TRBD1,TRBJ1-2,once,CASSFGGTGGHGYTF,TGTGCCAGCAGTTTTGGCGGGACAGGGGGTCATGGCTACACCTTC
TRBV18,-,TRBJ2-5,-,CASSSLRGETQYF,TGTGCCAGCTCATCACTCAGGGGAGAGACCCAGTACTTC
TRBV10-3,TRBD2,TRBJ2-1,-,CAISPSGTSGGVSEQFF,TGTGCCATCAGCCCTTCCGGGACTAGCGGGGGAGTGAGTGAGCAGTTCTTC
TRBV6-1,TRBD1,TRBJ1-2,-,CASSGRKVDRGRFDYGYTF,TGTGCCAGCAGTGGACGAAAGGTCGACAGGGGCCGGTTCGACTATGGCTACACCTTC
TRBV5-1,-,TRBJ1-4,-,CASSSGAGGGNEKLFF,TGCGCCAGCAGCTCGGGGGCCGGAGGGGGTAATGAAAAACTGTTTTTT
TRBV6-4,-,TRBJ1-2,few,CASIRQKYGYTF,TGTGCCAGCATCCGGCAGAAGTATGGCTACACCTTC
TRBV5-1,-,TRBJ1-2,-,CASSEAGPYGYTF,TGCGCCAGCAGCGAAGCCGGTCCCTATGGCTACACCTTC
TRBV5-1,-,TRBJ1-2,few,CASSLGEAGYGYTF,TGCGCCAGCAGCTTGGGGGAGGCCGGCTATGGCTACACCTTC
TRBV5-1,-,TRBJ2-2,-,CASSLVGTGELFF,TGCGCCAGCAGCTTGGTAGGCACCGGGGAGCTGTTTTTT
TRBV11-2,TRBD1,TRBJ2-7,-,CASSLDIGTGAYEQYF,TGTGCCAGCAGCTTAGATATAGGGACAGGGGCCTACGAGCAGTACTTC
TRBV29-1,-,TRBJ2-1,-,CSAETWAYNEQFF,TGCAGCGCCGAGACCTGGGCCTACAATGAGCAGTTCTTC
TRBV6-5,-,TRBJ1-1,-,CASSRLDMNTEAFF,TGTGCCAGCAGCCGACTAGACATGAACACTGAAGCTTTCTTT
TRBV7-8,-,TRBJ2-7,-,CASSLAGASVPYEQYF,TGTGCCAGCAGCTTAGCTGGGGCTAGCGTCCCCTACGAGCAGTACTTC
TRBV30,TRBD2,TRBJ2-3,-,CACGSAGEDTQYF,TGTGCCTGTGGGTCAGCGGGAGAAGATACGCAGTATTTT
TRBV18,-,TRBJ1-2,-,CASSEGANYGYTF,TGTGCCAGCTCTGAGGGAGCTAACTATGGCTACACCTTC
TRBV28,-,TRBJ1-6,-,CASSPGFDTSPLHF,TGTGCCAGCAGCCCCGGCTTTGACACTTCACCCCTCCACTTT
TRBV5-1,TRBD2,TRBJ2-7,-,CASSKASGRGEQYF,TGCGCCAGCAGCAAGGCTAGCGGGAGGGGTGAGCAGTACTTC
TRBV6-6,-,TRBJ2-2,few,CASSPRDTGELFF,TGTGCCAGCAGTCCACGGGACACCGGGGAGCTGTTTTTT
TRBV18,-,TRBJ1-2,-,CASSPPTAPDYGYTF,TGTGCCAGCTCACCACCGACGGCCCCCGACTATGGCTACACCTTC
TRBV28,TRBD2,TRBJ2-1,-,CASSPLAGAMYNEQFF,TGTGCCAGCAGTCCCCTGGCGGGAGCCATGTACAATGAGCAGTTCTTC
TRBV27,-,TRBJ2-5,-,CASSPRQSWRETQYF,TGTGCCAGCAGTCCTCGACAGTCATGGAGAGAGACCCAGTACTTC
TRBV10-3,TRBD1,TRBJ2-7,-,CAISVGTGKYF,TGTGCCATCAGTGTCGGGACAGGGAAGTACTTC
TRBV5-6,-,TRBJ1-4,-,CASSAFGQTNEKLFF,TGTGCCAGCAGCGCCTTTGGGCAGACTAATGAAAAACTGTTTTTT
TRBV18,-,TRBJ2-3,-,CASSPREETDTQYF,TGTGCCAGCTCACCACGGGAGGAAACAGATACGCAGTATTTT
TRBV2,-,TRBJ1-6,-,CASRGGDSPLHF,TGTGCCAGCCGTGGAGGTGATTCACCCCTCCACTTT
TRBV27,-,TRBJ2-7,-,CASSPLLTRGAYEQYF,TGTGCCAGCAGTCCCTTGCTTACTCGAGGGGCCTACGAGCAGTACTTC
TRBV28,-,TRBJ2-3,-,CASNRSPLTDTQYF,TGTGCCAGCAATCGAAGTCCCCTGACAGATACGCAGTATTTT
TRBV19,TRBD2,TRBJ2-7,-,CASSIQTGTSGKGYEQYF,TGTGCCAGTAGTATCCAAACCGGGACTAGCGGGAAAGGGTACGAGCAGTACTTC
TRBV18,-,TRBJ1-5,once,CASSPTRGSSNQPQHF,TGTGCCAGCTCACCCACCCGGGGGAGCTCGAATCAGCCCCAGCATTTT
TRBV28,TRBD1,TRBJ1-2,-,CASSLTGGGGYTF,TGTGCCAGCAGTTTAACAGGGGGTGGGGGCTACACCTTC
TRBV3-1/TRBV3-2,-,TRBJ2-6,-,CASSQGQGANVLTF,TGTGCCAGCAGCCAAGGGCAAGGGGCCAACGTCCTGACTTTC
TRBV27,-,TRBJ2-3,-,CASSPLEAVSADTQYF,TGTGCCAGCAGTCCCCTGGAGGCTGTCAGTGCAGATACGCAGTATTTT
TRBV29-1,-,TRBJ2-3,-,CSVSDSTDTQYF,TGCAGCGTTTCTGACAGCACAGATACGCAGTATTTT
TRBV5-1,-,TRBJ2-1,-,CASSFDGAYNEQFF,TGCGCCAGCAGCTTCGATGGCGCGTACAATGAGCAGTTCTTC
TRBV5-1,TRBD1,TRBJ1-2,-,CASSLVGQGAYGYTF,TGCGCCAGCAGCTTGGTAGGACAGGGGGCATATGGCTACACCTTC
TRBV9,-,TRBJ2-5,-,CALGRTVRPETQYF,TGTGCCTTAGGTAGGACAGTGCGACCGGAGACCCAGTACTTC
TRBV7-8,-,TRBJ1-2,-,CASSLAWTTPVASYGYTF,TGTGCCAGCAGCTTAGCATGGACAACGCCAGTCGCCTCCTATGGCTACACCTTC
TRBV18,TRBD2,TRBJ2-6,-,CASSRGSGRHSGANVLTF,TGTGCCAGCTCACGGGGAAGCGGGAGGCACTCTGGGGCCAACGTCCTGACTTTC
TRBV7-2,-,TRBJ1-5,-,CASSLDGRHNQPQHF,TGTGCCAGCAGCTTAGATGGACGGCACAATCAGCCCCAGCATTTT
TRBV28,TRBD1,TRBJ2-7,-,CASSLRDRTYEQYF,TGTGCCAGCAGTTTACGGGACAGGACCTACGAGCAGTACTTC
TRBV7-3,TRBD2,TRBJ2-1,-,CASSPRGLAGGSYNEQFF,TGTGCCAGCAGCCCCCGGGGACTAGCGGGGGGTAGCTACAATGAGCAGTTCTTC
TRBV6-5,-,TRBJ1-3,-,CASTDRIGNTIYF,TGTGCCAGCACCGACAGGATAGGAAACACCATATATTTT
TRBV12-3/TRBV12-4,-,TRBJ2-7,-,CASRGTNTYGQYF,TGTGCCAGCCGCGGGACGAACACCTACGGGCAGTACTTC
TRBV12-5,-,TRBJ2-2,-,CASGLVKGQSTGELFF,TGTGCTAGTGGTTTGGTAAAAGGGCAAAGCACCGGGGAGCTGTTTTTT
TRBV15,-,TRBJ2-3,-,CATSSLPRGGDTQYF,TGTGCCACCAGCAGCCTCCCTAGGGGGGGGGATACGCAGTATTTT
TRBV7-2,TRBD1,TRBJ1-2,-,CASRWGQGGIYGYTF,TGTGCCAGCAGGTGGGGACAGGGGGGAATCTATGGCTACACCTTC
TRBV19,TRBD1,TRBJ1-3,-,CASSTSGDRALWTGNTIYF,TGTGCCAGTAGTACCTCCGGGGACAGGGCACTTTGGACTGGAAACACCATATATTTT
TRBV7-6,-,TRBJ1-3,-,CASSLGPHSGNTIYF,TGTGCCAGCAGCTTGGGTCCGCACTCTGGAAACACCATATATTTT
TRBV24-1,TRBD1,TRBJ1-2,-,CATAGTGVYGYTF,TGTGCCACCGCCGGGACAGGGGTCTATGGCTACACCTTC
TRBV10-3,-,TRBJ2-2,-,CAITGRETGELFF,TGTGCCATCACTGGCCGGGAAACCGGGGAGCTGTTTTTT
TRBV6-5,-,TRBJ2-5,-,CASRRPGRGQETQYF,TGTGCCAGCAGGAGACCGGGACGGGGCCAAGAGACCCAGTACTTC
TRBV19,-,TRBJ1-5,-,CASSLLGQPQHF,TGTGCCAGTAGTCTATTGGGTCAGCCCCAGCATTTT
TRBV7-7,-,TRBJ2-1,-,CASSLAHGEHNEQFF,TGTGCTAGCAGCTTAGCCCACGGAGAGCACAATGAGCAGTTCTTC
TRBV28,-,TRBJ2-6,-,CASQPHGTGANVLTF,TGTGCCAGCCAACCACACGGCACTGGGGCCAACGTCCTGACTTTC
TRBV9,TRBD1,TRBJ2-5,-,CASSVGTGRKETQYF,TGTGCCAGCAGCGTAGGGACAGGGAGAAAGGAGACCCAGTACTTC
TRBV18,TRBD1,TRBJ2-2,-,CASSPGQGTGELFF,TGTGCCAGCTCACCGGGACAGGGCACCGGGGAGCTGTTTTTT